The rows below give T cell receptor beta chains drawn from one sample of a study of OX40 agonist ivuxolimab in advanced cancers. Method: immunoSEQ multiplex PCR; TCRdb's copy keeps in-frame clones and lacks some. Seen here are approximately 77,000 clones, over 80% observed once, and the top ten hold 0.5% to 0.6%. This material consisted of CD4+ or CD8+ T cells sorted from blood, taken in a trial of the OX40 agonist ivuxolimab. These receptors were obtained from an adult with an advanced solid tumor such as melanoma, head and neck, liver or kidney cancer. Each CDR3 is given with its conserved first and last residue. The order of the fields is clone size, J gene, D gene, V gene, CDR3 protein, CDR3 DNA. A D gene is named only where the DNA matches it firmly. Clone size, where shown, is once, few, many, or a class for clones that have expanded.

>medium-sized|TRBJ2-5|.|TRBV19
CASRLAGETQYF
TGTGCCAGTAGACTAGCAGGAGAGACCCAGTACTTC
>.|TRBJ2-1|TRBD2|TRBV6-5
CASSRAVAGRNEQFF
TGTGCCAGCAGCCGCGCAGTAGCGGGACGCAATGAGCAGTTCTTC
>.|TRBJ2-2|TRBD2|TRBV7-7
CASSLAGLATNTGELFF
TGTGCTAGCAGCTTAGCGGGACTAGCGACGAACACCGGGGAGCTGTTTTTT
>.|TRBJ2-7|.|TRBV6-6
CASRSRADSYEQYF
TGTGCCAGCAGATCAAGAGCGGATTCCTACGAGCAGTACTTC
>once|TRBJ1-4|TRBD1|TRBV19
CASSGTGGEGKLFF
TGTGCCAGTAGTGGGACAGGTGGGGAAGGAAAACTGTTTTTT
>.|TRBJ2-5|TRBD1|TRBV5-1
CASSLEQGARETQYF
TGCGCCAGCAGCTTGGAACAGGGGGCGCGGGAGACCCAGTACTTC
>.|TRBJ1-2|TRBD1|TRBV4-1
CASSQGTGWANYGYTF
TGCGCCAGCAGCCAGGGGACAGGGTGGGCTAACTATGGCTACACCTTC
>.|TRBJ2-7|.|TRBV4-2
CASSQLTSYEQYF
TGTGCCAGCAGCCAACTCACTAGCTACGAGCAGTACTTC
>.|TRBJ2-7|TRBD2|TRBV28
CASRRTSGTPPEQYF
TGTGCCAGCAGGAGGACTAGCGGGACCCCCCCCGAGCAGTACTTC
>.|TRBJ2-7|.|TRBV11-3
CASSPLGGGNYEQYF
TGTGCCAGCAGCCCGCTCGGTGGGGGGAACTACGAGCAGTACTTC
>.|TRBJ2-1|TRBD1|TRBV19
CASRDRVSWEQFF
TGTGCCAGCCGGGACAGGGTATCGTGGGAGCAGTTCTTC
>.|TRBJ2-1|.|TRBV21-1
CASSKAEGLLYNEQFF
TGTGCCAGCAGCAAAGCGGAAGGGCTCCTCTACAATGAGCAGTTCTTC
>.|TRBJ2-3|TRBD2|TRBV5-1
CASRRLAEVTDTQYF
TGCGCCAGCAGGCGTCTAGCGGAGGTCACAGATACGCAGTATTTT
>.|TRBJ2-3|.|TRBV5-1
CASSLAGGFTDTQYF
TGCGCCAGCAGCTTGGCCGGGGGTTTTACAGATACGCAGTATTTT
>.|TRBJ2-5|.|TRBV4-1
CASSQVVGETQYF
TGCGCCAGCAGCCAAGTGGTCGGAGAGACCCAGTACTTC
>.|TRBJ2-2|.|TRBV9
CASSARPTGQNTGELFF
TGTGCCAGCAGCGCCCGCCCGACAGGTCAGAACACCGGGGAGCTGTTTTTT
>.|TRBJ2-2|.|TRBV6-5
CASSYSRATAGELFF
TGTGCCAGCAGTTACTCCCGAGCCACGGCCGGGGAGCTGTTTTTT
>.|TRBJ1-3|.|TRBV16
CASSRPEPGNTIYF
TGTGCCAGCAGCCGCCCCGAGCCTGGAAACACCATATATTTT
>.|TRBJ1-1|TRBD1|TRBV6-6
CASSSTGVTEAFF
TGTGCCAGCAGTTCGACAGGGGTCACTGAAGCTTTCTTT
>.|TRBJ1-1|.|TRBV5-4
CASSLDVGVYTEAFF
TGTGCCAGCAGCTTGGATGTAGGGGTATACACTGAAGCTTTCTTT
>.|TRBJ2-1|.|TRBV11-2
CASSLAGSANEQFF
TGTGCCAGCAGCTTAGCCGGGTCCGCCAATGAGCAGTTCTTC
>.|TRBJ1-6|.|TRBV25-1
CASSEYLVNSPLHF
TGTGCCAGCAGTGAATATTTAGTTAATTCACCCCTCCACTTT
>.|TRBJ2-1|TRBD2|TRBV7-3
CASSFGGTEQFF
TGTGCCAGCAGCTTCGGGGGGACTGAGCAGTTCTTC
>.|TRBJ2-1|.|TRBV4-2
CASSQTGFGPNEQFF
TGTGCCAGCAGCCAAACAGGGTTTGGTCCCAATGAGCAGTTCTTC
>.|TRBJ1-1|.|TRBV4-2
CASSSPGPGRLRTMNTEAFF
TGTGCCAGCAGCAGCCCCGGTCCGGGGAGGTTGAGGACAATGAACACTGAAGCTTTCTTT
>.|TRBJ2-7|.|TRBV6-5
CASSYSRGLSYEQYF
TGTGCCAGCAGTTACTCCCGGGGCCTTTCCTACGAGCAGTACTTC
>few|TRBJ2-2|.|TRBV27
CASSFRGELFF
TGTGCCAGCAGTTTTAGAGGGGAGCTGTTTTTT
>.|TRBJ2-1|.|TRBV18
CASSPRRYNEQFF
TGTGCCAGCTCACCACGCCGTTACAATGAGCAGTTCTTC
>.|TRBJ1-2|TRBD1|TRBV19
CASSTQGLNGYTF
TGTGCCAGTAGTACACAGGGGCTTAATGGCTACACCTTC
>.|TRBJ1-2|.|TRBV7-2
CASSSHVQVDGYTF
TGTGCCAGCAGTTCTCACGTACAGGTGGATGGCTACACCTTC
>.|TRBJ2-2|TRBD2|TRBV19
CASSGTSGRALAGELFF
TGTGCCAGTAGTGGGACTAGCGGGAGGGCCTTAGCCGGGGAGCTGTTTTTT
>.|TRBJ2-7|TRBD2|TRBV6-5
CASSRGAGGIYEQYF
TGTGCCAGCAGCCGGGGGGCGGGAGGTATATACGAGCAGTACTTC
>.|TRBJ1-2|.|TRBV29-1
CSVEEGGQRSYGYTF
TGCAGCGTTGAAGAGGGTGGACAGAGGAGCTATGGCTACACCTTC
>.|TRBJ1-5|TRBD1|TRBV6-4
CASSETGYAQPQHF
TGTGCCAGCAGTGAGACAGGGTACGCTCAGCCCCAGCATTTT
>.|TRBJ1-5|.|TRBV18
CASSPNSGYSNQPQHF
TGTGCCAGCTCACCAAATTCGGGTTATAGCAATCAGCCCCAGCATTTT
>.|TRBJ1-1|.|TRBV6-1
CASSELPGAFF
TGTGCCAGCAGTGAACTCCCTGGGGCTTTCTTT
>.|TRBJ2-7|.|TRBV5-1
CASRPLSPSSYEQYF
TGCGCCAGCAGACCCCTTTCCCCTAGTTCCTACGAGCAGTACTTC
>.|TRBJ2-3|TRBD2|TRBV14
CASSHRTSGRLTDTQYF
TGTGCCAGCAGCCATAGGACTAGCGGGAGGCTCACAGATACGCAGTATTTT